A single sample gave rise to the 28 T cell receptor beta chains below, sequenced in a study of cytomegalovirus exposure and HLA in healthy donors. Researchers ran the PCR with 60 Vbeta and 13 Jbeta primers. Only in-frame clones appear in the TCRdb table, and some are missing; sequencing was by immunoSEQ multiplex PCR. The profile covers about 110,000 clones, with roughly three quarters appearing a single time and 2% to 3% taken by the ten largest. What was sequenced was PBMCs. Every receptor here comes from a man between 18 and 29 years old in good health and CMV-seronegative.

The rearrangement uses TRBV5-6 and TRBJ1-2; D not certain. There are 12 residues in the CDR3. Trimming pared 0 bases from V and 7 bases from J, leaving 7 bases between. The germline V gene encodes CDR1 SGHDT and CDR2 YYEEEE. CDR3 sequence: CASSLVSSGYTF. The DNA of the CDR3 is TGTGCCAGCAGCTTGGTCAGTTCTGGCTACACCTTC. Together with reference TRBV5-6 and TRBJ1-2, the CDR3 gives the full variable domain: DAGVTQSPTHLIKTRGQQVTLRCSPKSGHDTVSWYQQALGQGPQFIFQYYEEEERQRGNFPDRFSGHQFPNYSSELNVNALLLGDSALYLCASSLVSSGYTFGSGTRLTVV.

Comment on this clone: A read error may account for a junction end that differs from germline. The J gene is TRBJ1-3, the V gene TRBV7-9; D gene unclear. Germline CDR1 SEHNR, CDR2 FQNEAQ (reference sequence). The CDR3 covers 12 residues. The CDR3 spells CSSSSLADTIYF. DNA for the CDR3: TGTTCCAGCAGCTCCTTGGCGGACACCATATATTTT.

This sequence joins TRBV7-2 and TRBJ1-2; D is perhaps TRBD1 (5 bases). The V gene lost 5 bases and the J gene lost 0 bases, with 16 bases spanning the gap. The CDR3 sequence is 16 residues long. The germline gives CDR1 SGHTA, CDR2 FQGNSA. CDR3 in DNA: TGTGCCAGCAGCCCAAATTGGGGCGGGACTAACTATGGCTACACCTTC. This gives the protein CASSPNWGGTNYGYTF.

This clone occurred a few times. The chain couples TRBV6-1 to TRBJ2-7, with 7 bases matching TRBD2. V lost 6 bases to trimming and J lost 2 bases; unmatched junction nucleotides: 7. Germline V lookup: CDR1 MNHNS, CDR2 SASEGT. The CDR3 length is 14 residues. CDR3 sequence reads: CASSPGGGAYEQYF. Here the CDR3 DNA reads TGTGCCAGCAGCCCCGGCGGGGGAGCCTACGAGCAGTACTTC.

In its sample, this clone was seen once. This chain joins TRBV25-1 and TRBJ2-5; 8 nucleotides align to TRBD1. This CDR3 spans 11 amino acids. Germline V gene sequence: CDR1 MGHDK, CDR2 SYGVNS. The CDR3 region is CGAGGDETQYF. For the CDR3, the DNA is TGTGGAGCAGGGGGCGACGAGACCCAGTACTTC.

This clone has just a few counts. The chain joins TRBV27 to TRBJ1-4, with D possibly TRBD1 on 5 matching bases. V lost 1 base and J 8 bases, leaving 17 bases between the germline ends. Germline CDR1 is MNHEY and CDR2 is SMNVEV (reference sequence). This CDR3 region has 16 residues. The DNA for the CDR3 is TGTGCCAGCAGTTTATTCGTTTCGGGGGGACCAGAAAAACTGTTTTTT. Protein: CASSLFVSGGPEKLFF.

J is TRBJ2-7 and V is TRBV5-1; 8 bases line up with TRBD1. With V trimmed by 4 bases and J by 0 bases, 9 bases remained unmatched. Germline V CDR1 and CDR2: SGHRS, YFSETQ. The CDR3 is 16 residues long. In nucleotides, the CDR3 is TGCGCCAGCAGCGGGATGACAGGGGAAAACTCCTACGAGCAGTACTTC. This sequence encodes CASSGMTGENSYEQYF. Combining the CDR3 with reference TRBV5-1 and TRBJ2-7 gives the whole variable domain KAGVTQTPRYLIKTRGQQVTLSCSPISGHRSVSWYQQTPGQGLQFLFEYFSETQRNKGNFPGRFSGRQFSNSRSEMNVSTLELGDSALYLCASSGMTGENSYEQYFGPGTRLTVT.

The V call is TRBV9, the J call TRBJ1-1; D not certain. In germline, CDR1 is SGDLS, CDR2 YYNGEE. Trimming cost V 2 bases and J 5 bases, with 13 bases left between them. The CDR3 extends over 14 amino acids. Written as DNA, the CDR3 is TGTGCCAGCAGCGTTGCGGGGAGGGATACTGAAGCTTTCTTT. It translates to CASSVAGRDTEAFF.

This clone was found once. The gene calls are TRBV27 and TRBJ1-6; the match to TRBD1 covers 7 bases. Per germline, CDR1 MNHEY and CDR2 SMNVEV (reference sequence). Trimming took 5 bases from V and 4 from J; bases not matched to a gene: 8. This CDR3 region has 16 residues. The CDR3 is CASSEPGQSYNSPLHF. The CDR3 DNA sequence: TGTGCCAGCAGTGAGCCGGGACAGAGTTATAATTCACCCCTCCACTTT.

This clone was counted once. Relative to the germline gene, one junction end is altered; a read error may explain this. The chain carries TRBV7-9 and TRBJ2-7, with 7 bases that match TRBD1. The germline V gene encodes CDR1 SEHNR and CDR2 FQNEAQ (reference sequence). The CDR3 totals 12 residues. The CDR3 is CSSSHNRGEQYF. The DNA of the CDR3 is TGTTCCAGCAGCCACAACAGGGGAGAGCAGTACTTC.

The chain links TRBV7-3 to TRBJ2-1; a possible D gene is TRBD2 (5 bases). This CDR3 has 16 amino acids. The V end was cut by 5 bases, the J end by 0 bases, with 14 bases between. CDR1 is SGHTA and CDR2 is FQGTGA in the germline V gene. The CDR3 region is CASSRLGTSSYNEQFF. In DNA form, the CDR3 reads TGTGCCAGCAGCCGTTTGGGCACTAGCTCCTACAATGAGCAGTTCTTC. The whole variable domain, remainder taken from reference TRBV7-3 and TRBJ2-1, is GAGVSQTPSNKVTEKGKYVELRCDPISGHTALYWYRQSLGQGPEFLIYFQGTGAADDSGLPNDRFFAVRPEGSVSTLKIQRTERGDSAVYLCASSRLGTSSYNEQFFGPGTRLTVL.

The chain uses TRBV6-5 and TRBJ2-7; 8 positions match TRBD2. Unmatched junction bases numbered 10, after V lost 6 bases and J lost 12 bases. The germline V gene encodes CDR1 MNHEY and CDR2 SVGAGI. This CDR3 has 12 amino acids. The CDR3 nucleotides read TGTGCCAGCAGGGGAGGGGGACTAGTTCTGTACTTC. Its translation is CASRGGGLVLYF.

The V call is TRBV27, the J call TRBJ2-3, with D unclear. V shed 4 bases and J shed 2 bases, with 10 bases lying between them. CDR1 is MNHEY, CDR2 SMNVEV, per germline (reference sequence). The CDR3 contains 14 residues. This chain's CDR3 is CASSSRTATDTQYF. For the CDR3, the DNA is TGTGCCAGCAGTTCGCGAACCGCCACAGATACGCAGTATTTT.

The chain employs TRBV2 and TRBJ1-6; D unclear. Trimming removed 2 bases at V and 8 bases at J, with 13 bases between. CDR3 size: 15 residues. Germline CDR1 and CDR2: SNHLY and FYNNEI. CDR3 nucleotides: TGTGCCAGCAGTGAATCCGTCAGTATGGATTCACCCCTCCACTTT. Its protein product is CASSESVSMDSPLHF. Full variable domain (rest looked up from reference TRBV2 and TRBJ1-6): EPEVTQTPSHQVTQMGQEVILRCVPISNHLYFYWYRQILGQKVEFLVSFYNNEISEKSEIFDDQFSVERPDGSNFTLKIRSTKLEDSAMYFCASSESVSMDSPLHFGNGTRLTVT.

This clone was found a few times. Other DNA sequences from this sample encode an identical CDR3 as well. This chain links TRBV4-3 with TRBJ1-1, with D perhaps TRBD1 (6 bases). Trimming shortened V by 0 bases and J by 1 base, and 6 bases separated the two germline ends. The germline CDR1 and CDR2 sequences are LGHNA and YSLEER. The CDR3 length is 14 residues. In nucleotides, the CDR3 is TGCGCCAGCAGCCAAGACAGGGGGAACACTGAAGCTTTCTTT. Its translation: CASSQDRGNTEAFF.

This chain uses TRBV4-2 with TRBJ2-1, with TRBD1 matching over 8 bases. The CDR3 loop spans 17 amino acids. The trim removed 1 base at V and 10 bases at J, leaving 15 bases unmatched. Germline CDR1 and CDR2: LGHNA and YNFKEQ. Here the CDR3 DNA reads TGTGCCAGCAGCCAAGTTTTTCAGGGGGCGGTAGCTAGCGAGCAGTTCTTC. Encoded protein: CASSQVFQGAVASEQFF.

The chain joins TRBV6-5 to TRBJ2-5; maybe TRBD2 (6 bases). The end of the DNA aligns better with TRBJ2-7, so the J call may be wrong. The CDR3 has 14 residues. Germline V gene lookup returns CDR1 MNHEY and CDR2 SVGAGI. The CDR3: CASSPQSGHYEQYF. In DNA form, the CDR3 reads TGTGCCAGCAGCCCTCAAAGCGGGCACTACGAGCAGTACTTC.

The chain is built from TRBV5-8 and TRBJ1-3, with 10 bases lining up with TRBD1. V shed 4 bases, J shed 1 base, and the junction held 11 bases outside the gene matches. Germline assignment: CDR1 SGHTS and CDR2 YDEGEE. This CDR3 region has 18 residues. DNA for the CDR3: TGTGCCAGCAGCAGAGGGACAGGGGTAGGGGTTTCTGGAAACACCATATATTTT. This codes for CASSRGTGVGVSGNTIYF.

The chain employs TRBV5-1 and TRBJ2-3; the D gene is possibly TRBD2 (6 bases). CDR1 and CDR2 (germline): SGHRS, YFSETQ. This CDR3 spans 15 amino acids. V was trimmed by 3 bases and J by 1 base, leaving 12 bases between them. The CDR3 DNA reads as TGCGCCAGCAGCTCGACTCGACTAGGCACAGATACGCAGTATTTT. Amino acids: CASSSTRLGTDTQYF.

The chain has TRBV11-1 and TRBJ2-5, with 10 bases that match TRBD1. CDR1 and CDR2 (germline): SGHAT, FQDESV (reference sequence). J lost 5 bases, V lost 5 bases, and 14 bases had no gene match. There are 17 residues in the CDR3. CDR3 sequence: CASSQLDRDRGRETQYF. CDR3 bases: TGTGCCAGCAGCCAACTAGACCGGGACAGGGGTCGGGAGACCCAGTACTTC.

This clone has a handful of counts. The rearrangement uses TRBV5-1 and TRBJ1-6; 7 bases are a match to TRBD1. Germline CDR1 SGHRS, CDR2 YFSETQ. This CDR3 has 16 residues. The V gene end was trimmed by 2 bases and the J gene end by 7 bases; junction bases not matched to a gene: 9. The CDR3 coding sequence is TGCGCCAGCAGCTTTTGGTCGGGACAGATGAATTCACCCCTCCACTTT. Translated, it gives CASSFWSGQMNSPLHF.

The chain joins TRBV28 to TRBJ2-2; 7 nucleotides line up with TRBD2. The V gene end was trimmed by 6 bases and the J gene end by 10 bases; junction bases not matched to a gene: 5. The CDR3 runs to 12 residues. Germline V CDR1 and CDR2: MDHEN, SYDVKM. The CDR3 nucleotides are TGTGCCAGCAGGTACCGGGAGGAGGAGCTGTTTTTT. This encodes CASRYREEELFF.

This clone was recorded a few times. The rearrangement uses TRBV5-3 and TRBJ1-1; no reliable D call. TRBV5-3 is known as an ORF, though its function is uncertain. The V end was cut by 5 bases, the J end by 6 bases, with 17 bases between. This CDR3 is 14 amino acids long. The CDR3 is CARRTGKENPEAFF. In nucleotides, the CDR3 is TGTGCCAGAAGGACGGGGAAGGAGAATCCTGAAGCTTTCTTT.

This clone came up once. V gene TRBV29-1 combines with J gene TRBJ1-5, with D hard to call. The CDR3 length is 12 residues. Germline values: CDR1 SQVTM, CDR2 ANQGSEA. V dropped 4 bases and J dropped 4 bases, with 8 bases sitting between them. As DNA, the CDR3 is TGCAGCGTTGGAGGGATAAATCAGCCCCAGCATTTT. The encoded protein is CSVGGINQPQHF.

The CDR3 coding sequence is TGTGCCAGCTGGCGGGGGATGGACGAGCAGTACTTC. It specifies CASWRGMDEQYF. The J gene is TRBJ2-7, the V gene TRBV2, with 7 bases fitting TRBD2. V lost 8 bases and J lost 5; bases outside the gene matches: 6. Per germline, CDR1 SNHLY and CDR2 FYNNEI. CDR3 length: 12 amino acids.

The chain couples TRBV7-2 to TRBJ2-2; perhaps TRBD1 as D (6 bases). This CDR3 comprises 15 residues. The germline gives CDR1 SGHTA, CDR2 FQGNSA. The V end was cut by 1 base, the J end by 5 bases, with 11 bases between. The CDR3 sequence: CASSLVIGQTGELFF. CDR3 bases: TGTGCCAGCAGCTTAGTGATCGGACAGACCGGGGAGCTGTTTTTT.

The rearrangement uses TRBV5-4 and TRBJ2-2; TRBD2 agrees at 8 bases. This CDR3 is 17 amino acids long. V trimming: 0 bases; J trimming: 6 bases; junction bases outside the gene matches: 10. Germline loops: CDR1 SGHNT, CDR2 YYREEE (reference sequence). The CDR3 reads CASSLDRERGIAGELFF. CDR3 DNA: TGTGCCAGCAGCTTGGATCGTGAGCGGGGGATCGCCGGGGAGCTGTTTTTT.

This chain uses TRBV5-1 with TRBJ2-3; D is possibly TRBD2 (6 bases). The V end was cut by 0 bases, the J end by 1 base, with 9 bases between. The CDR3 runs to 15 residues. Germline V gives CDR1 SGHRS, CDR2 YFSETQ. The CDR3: CASSLVGEGTDTQYF. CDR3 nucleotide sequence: TGCGCCAGCAGCTTGGTAGGGGAGGGCACAGATACGCAGTATTTT.